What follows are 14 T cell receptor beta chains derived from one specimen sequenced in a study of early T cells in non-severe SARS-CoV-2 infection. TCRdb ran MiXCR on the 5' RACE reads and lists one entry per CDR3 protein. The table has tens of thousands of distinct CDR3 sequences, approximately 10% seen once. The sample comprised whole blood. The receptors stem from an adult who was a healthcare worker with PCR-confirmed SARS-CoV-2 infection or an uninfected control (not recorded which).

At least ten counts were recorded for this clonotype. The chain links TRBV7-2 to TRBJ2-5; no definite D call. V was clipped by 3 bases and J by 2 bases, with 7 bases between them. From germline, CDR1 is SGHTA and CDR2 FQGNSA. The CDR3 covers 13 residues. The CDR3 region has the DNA TGTGCCAGCAGCTTTTCGGATCAAGAGACCCAGTACTTC. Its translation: CASSFSDQETQYF.

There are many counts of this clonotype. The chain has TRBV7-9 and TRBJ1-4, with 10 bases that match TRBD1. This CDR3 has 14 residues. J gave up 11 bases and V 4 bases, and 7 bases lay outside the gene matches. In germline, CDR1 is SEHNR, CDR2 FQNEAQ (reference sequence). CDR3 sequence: CASSSDRGMKKLFF. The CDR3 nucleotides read TGTGCCAGCAGCTCGGACAGGGGGATGAAGAAACTGTTTTTT.

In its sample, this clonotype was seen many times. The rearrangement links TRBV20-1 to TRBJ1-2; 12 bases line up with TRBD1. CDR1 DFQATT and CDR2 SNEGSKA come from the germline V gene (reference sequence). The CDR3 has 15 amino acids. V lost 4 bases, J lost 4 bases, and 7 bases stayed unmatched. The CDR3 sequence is CSATGTGGNGYGYTF. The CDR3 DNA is TGCAGTGCTACCGGGACAGGGGGCAATGGCTATGGCTACACCTTC.

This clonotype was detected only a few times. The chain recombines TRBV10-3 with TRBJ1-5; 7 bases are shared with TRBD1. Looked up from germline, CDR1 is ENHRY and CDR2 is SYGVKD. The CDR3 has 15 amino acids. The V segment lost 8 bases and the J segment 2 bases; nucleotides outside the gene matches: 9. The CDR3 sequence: CAIRDSGGGNQPQHF. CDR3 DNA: TGTGCCATCCGGGACAGCGGAGGGGGCAATCAGCCCCAGCATTTT.

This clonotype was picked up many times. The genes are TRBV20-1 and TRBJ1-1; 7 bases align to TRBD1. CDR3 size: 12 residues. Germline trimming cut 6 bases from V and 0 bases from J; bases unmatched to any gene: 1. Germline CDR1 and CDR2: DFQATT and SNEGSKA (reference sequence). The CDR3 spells CSAGQMNTEAFF. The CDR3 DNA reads TGCAGTGCGGGACAGATGAACACTGAAGCTTTCTTT.

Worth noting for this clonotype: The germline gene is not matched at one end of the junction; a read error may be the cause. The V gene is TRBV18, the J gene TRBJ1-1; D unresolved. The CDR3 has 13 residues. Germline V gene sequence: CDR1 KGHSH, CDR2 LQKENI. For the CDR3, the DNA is TGTGCCAGCTCACCGGATCTAGGCACTGGAGCTTTCTTT. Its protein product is CASSPDLGTGAFF.

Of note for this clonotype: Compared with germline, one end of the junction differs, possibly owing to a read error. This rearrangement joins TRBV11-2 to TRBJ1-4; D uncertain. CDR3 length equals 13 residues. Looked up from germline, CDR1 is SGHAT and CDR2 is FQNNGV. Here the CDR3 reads CASSWAANEKLLF. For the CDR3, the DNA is TGTGCCAGCAGCTGGGCGGCAAATGAAAAACTGCTTTTT.

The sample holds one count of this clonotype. This CDR3 reads CASSVVGTGVSPLHF. Written as DNA, the CDR3 is TGTGCCAGCAGCGTAGTGGGGACAGGGGTTTCACCCCTCCACTTT. The chain couples TRBV9 to TRBJ1-6; TRBD1 aligns across 10 bases. CDR1 is SGDLS, CDR2 YYNGEE, per germline. This CDR3 is built from 15 residues. The junction had 3 bases not matched to a gene; V was cut back by 0 bases and J by 9 bases.

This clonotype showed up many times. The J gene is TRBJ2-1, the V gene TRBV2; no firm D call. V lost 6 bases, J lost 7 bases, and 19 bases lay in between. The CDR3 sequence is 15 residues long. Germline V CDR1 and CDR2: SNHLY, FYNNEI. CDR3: CASSLQSLFVNEQFF. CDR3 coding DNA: TGTGCCAGCAGCCTACAAAGCCTTTTTGTAAATGAGCAGTTCTTC.

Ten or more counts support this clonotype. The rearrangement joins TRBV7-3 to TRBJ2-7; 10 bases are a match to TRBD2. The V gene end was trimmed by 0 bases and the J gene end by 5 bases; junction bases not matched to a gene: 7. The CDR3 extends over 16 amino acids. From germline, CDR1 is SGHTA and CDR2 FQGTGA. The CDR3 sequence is CASSLTASGGRNEQYF. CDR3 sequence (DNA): TGTGCCAGCAGCTTAACTGCTAGCGGGGGTAGAAACGAGCAGTACTTC.

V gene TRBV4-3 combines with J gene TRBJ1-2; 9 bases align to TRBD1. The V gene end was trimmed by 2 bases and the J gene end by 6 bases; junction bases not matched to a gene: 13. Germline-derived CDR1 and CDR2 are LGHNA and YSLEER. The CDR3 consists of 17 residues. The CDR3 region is CASSQQGYLTGGNGYTF. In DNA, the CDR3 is TGCGCCAGCAGCCAACAAGGATACCTGACAGGGGGAAATGGCTACACCTTC.

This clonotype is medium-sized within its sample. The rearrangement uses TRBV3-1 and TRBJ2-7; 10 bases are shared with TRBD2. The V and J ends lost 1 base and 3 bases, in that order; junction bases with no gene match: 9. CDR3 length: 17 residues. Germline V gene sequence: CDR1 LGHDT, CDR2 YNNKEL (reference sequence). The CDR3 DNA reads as TGTGCCAGCAGCCAAGTTTGGGCTAGCGGGGGTCGCTACGAGCAGTACTTC. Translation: CASSQVWASGGRYEQYF.

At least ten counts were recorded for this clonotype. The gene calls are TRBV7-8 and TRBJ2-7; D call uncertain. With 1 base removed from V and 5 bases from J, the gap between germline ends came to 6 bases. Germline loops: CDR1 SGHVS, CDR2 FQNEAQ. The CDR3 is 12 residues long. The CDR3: CASSLGRDEQYF. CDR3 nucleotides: TGTGCCAGCAGCTTAGGGCGCGACGAGCAGTACTTC.

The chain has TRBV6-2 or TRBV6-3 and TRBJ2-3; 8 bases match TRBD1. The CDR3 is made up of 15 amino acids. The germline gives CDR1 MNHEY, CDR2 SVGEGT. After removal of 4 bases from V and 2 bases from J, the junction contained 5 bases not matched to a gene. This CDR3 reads CASSSHRGDTDTQYF. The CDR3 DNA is TGTGCCAGCAGTTCGCACAGGGGGGACACAGATACGCAGTATTTT.